This record concerns one TCR beta chain sequence. Its antigen specificity is not known. Base qualities are not at hand, and no much larger clone is one base apart. TCRbeta CDR3 regions were amplified from genomic DNA by means of the immunoSEQ Assay, a bias-controlled multiplex PCR. The original methods were these. Within the assay, amplification of reference gene primers was used to estimate how many nucleated cells each sample contained. To quantify the absolute abundance of each unique TCRbeta CDR3 rearrangement, sequence reads were collapsed and filtered. Productive Simpson clonality was computed per sample as the square root of Simpson's diversity index over productive rearrangements. TCRdb's version of the immuneACCESS table is confined to in-frame rearrangements and falls short of the full clone set. An unresolved V gene accounts for under half of the shortfall where checked; the remainder is of unknown origin. V, J and clone size are taken as reported in that table, and D and trimming were inferred from the DNA itself. Within this sample are 220,000 or so clones, with approximately 90% of them counted one time only. Clones ranked in the top ten supply approximately 10% of the sample.

One collaborating source in Seattle enrolled patients while the patients were actively infected and followed the patients over time throughout the course of disease. The collaborating institutions used their own protocols to collect whole blood in K2EDTA tubes. Collaborator samples were shipped for TCRbeta analysis as frozen whole blood, isolated PBMCs, or DNA extracted from either sample type. This entry is derived from a study of blood T cell repertoires in COVID-19 (TCRdb year 2020). About the full investigation: Samples from collaborators originated in the United States, Italy and Spain and spanned both the acute and convalescent phases of COVID-19. Samples were obtained from the ongoing ImmuneRACE study (first 160 participants) and from approximately 1,200 subjects provided by 6 global collaborators. The sample metadata nearly always contained a de-identified subject ID, COVID-19 status, age in years and sex. The repertoires were released in a freely available public database intended as a resource for research on the immune response to SARS-CoV-2. The prospective study material was composed of cDNA or gDNA derived from T cells, B-cell-depleted T cells, or PBMCs. Deeply sampled blood TCRbeta repertoires from subjects exposed to, actively infected with, or recovered from COVID-19 were included in the dataset. Where available, HLA class I and class II types were obtained from metadata supplied by the sample provider rather than from assay-based typing.

Via the germline V gene, CDR1 is SGHTA and CDR2 FQGTGA. The germline V end is reduced by 5 bases and the J end by 2 bases; junction bases left unmatched: 13. The CDR3 runs 17 amino acids, cysteine and phenylalanine included. Kept here is only the CDR3 DNA, which spans 51 bases and is read in frame from base 1. Paper-wide results and their limitations: The quantity of clinical and demographic metadata differed by source and by participant and was supplied without curation.

The sample was peripheral blood. This clonotype originated in a woman between 45 and 65 years old with COVID-19, enrolled during active disease. The sequence is built from TRBV7-3 and TRBJ2-3; 7 middle bases align to TRBD2. At the DNA level, the sequence is TGTGCCAGCAGCCCCCGGGGAGCGGGGAGCTTCACAGATACGCAGTATTTT. This codes for CASSPRGAGSFTDTQYF. Here the CDR3 is joined to the reference TRBV7-3 and TRBJ2-3 genes, and the full variable domain is: GAGVSQTPSNKVTEKGKYVELRCDPISGHTALYWYRQSLGQGPEFLIYFQGTGAADDSGLPNDRFFAVRPEGSVSTLKIQRTERGDSAVYLCASSPRGAGSFTDTQYFGPGTRLTVL.